This note documents a single T cell receptor (beta chain) sequence. Repertoires were generated with immunoSEQ multiplex PCR, while TCRdb's copy carries only in-frame clones and drops some. Of a few hundred thousand clones detected, roughly 80% appear once; the ten largest clones hold 15% to 18%. V dropped 3 bases and J dropped 4 bases, with 7 bases sitting between them. This CDR3 region has 13 residues. The entry originates in a study of blood T cell repertoires in COVID-19. The specimen was peripheral blood. The rearrangement links TRBV12-3 or TRBV12-4 to TRBJ2-1; D gene ambiguous. The TCR sequence derives from a person aged 65 to 85 with COVID-19, enrolled during active disease. The CDR3, as DNA: TGTGCCAGCAGTTTTAGCCGGTACAATGAGCAGTTCTTC. Translating gives CASSFSRYNEQFF.